The present TCR beta chain was sequenced within a study of high-grade serous ovarian cancer treatment subgroups. Clones were read by immunoSEQ multiplex PCR, and TCRdb kept only the in-frame ones, dropping some. This sample carries under 7,000 clones, 70% of them seen once, and the ten largest clones take roughly 7.7%. Tumor samples were obtained before definitive surgery or chemotherapy. CDR3 length: 16 amino acids. Germline V CDR1 and CDR2: LNHDA, SQIVND (reference sequence). J was trimmed by 8 bases and V by 5 bases; bases with no gene match: 11. The chain links TRBV19 to TRBJ2-1; 11 bases are a match to TRBD2. Material for sequencing was tumor tissue. The clonotype comes from a human donor with high-grade serous ovarian cancer. CDR3 coding DNA: TGTGCCAGTAGTCGAAATTTAGCGGGGGGGTACGATGAGCAGTTCTTC. The encoded protein is CASSRNLAGGYDEQFF.